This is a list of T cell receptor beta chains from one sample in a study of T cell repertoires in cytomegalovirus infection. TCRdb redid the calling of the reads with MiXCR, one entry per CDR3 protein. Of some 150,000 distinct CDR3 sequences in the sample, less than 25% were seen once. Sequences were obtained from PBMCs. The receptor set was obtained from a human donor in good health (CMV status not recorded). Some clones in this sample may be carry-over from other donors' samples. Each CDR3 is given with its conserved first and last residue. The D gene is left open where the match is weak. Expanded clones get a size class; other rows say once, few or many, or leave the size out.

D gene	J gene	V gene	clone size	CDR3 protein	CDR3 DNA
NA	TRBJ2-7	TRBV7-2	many	CASSLATYEQYF	TGTGCCAGCAGCTTAGCTACTTACGAGCAGTACTTC
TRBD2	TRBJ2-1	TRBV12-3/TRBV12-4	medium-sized	CASSSPGLAGVEQFF	TGTGCCAGCAGTTCCCCGGGACTAGCGGGAGTGGAGCAGTTCTTC
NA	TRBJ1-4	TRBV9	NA	CASSRDADEKLFF	TGTGCCAGCAGCCGGGACGCGGATGAAAAACTGTTTTTT
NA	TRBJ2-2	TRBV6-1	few	CASSEVGTGELFF	TGTGCCAGCAGTGAAGTGGGAACCGGGGAGCTGTTTTTT
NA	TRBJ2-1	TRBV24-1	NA	CATSDGGSYNEQFF	TGTGCCACCAGTGATGGGGGGTCCTACAATGAGCAGTTCTTC
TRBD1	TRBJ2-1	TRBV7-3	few	CASSLGYRGPYNEQFF	TGTGCCAGCAGCTTAGGCTACAGGGGGCCCTACAATGAGCAGTTCTTC
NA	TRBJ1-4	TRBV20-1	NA	CSAIKAGTSEKLFF	TGCAGTGCCATTAAGGCGGGGACCTCCGAAAAACTGTTTTTT
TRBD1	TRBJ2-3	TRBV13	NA	CASSFGTGTSTDTQYF	TGTGCCAGCAGCTTCGGGACAGGAACTAGCACAGATACGCAGTATTTT
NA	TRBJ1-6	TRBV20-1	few	CSARTDVPGPVNSPLHF	TGCAGTGCTAGAACTGACGTCCCGGGCCCCGTTAATTCACCCCTCCACTTT
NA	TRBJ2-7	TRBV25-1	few	CASSGLYEQYF	TGTGCCAGCAGTGGGCTTTACGAGCAGTACTTC
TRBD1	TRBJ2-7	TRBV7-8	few	CASSHPGQGDEQYF	TGTGCCAGCAGTCATCCGGGACAGGGGGACGAGCAGTACTTC
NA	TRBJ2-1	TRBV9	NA	CASSVGGARSYNEQFF	TGTGCCAGCAGCGTAGGCGGGGCCCGGTCCTACAATGAGCAGTTCTTC
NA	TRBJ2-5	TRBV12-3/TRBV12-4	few	CASSPRIGAQYF	TGTGCCAGCAGTCCCCGGATAGGGGCCCAGTACTTC